One sample yielded the 30 T cell receptor beta chains listed below, sequenced in a study of identical twins. TCRdb independently ran MiXCR on the 5' RACE reads; one entry per CDR3 protein. The sample records approximately 700,000 distinct CDR3 sequences, around 5.7% being singletons. The sample was naive T cells sorted from blood. Source of these receptors: a man in his late teens or twenties in good health.

The sample holds many counts of this clonotype. This rearrangement joins TRBV11-2 to TRBJ2-3; D may be TRBD2 (7 bases). This CDR3 is built from 17 residues. V was clipped by 10 bases and J by 3 bases, with 26 bases between them. Per the germline V gene, CDR1 is SGHAT and CDR2 is FQNNGV. The CDR3 nucleotides are TGTGCCATCCAACCACAAGGGGGAGGGCCCCTTACAGATACGCAGTATTTT. It encodes CAIQPQGGGPLTDTQYF.

This clonotype appeared many times. This rearrangement joins TRBV6-5 to TRBJ2-3, with D hard to call. The CDR3 is made up of 17 amino acids. V lost 0 bases and J lost 1, with 14 bases in between. Germline CDR1 MNHEY, CDR2 SVGAGI. CDR3 nucleotide sequence: TGTGCCAGCAGTTACTCATCTTTGGGTTTGGGCACAGATACGCAGTATTTT. Translation: CASSYSSLGLGTDTQYF.

This clonotype showed up just a few times. The gene calls are TRBV28 and TRBJ1-6; D remains ambiguous. There are 17 residues in the CDR3. Germline CDR1 reads MDHEN; CDR2 reads SYDVKM. V lost 4 bases and J 4 bases, leaving 17 bases between the germline ends. CDR3 sequence: CASSSPSKISYNSPLHF. CDR3 DNA: TGTGCCAGCAGTTCACCCTCAAAGATATCTTATAATTCACCCCTCCACTTT.

V usage is TRBV3-1 and J usage is TRBJ1-1; tentatively, D is TRBD1 (6 bases). Germline CDR1 LGHDT, CDR2 YNNKEL (reference sequence). This CDR3 spans 14 amino acids. V was shortened by 4 bases and J by 0 bases, with 9 bases between the two germline ends. The CDR3 loop is CASSRTDLNTEAFF. The CDR3 DNA follows: TGTGCCAGCAGCCGGACAGATTTGAACACTGAAGCTTTCTTT.

This clonotype came up many times. The V and J genes are TRBV10-3 and TRBJ1-2; tentative D call: TRBD1 (5 bases). Germline assignment: CDR1 ENHRY and CDR2 SYGVKD. CDR3 length: 14 amino acids. V gave up 0 bases and J gave up 6 bases, with 11 bases separating them. The DNA for the CDR3 is TGTGCCATCAGTGAGTCGAGTCAGGGAAATGGCTACACCTTC. It translates to CAISESSQGNGYTF.

This clonotype appeared many times. The genes are TRBV20-1 and TRBJ1-2; D possibly corresponds to TRBD1 (6 bases). V was trimmed by 6 bases and J by 5 bases, leaving 13 bases between them. Germline V gene sequence: CDR1 DFQATT, CDR2 SNEGSKA (reference sequence). CDR3 length: 12 residues. The CDR3 coding sequence is TGCAGTGCCCCGACAGGAACGTATGGCTACACCTTC. Its protein product is CSAPTGTYGYTF.

The J gene is TRBJ2-5, the V gene TRBV7-7, with 7 bases lining up with TRBD1. This CDR3 comprises 14 residues. Germline lookup yields CDR1 SSHAT and CDR2 FNYEAQ (reference sequence). Trimming took 5 bases from V and 3 from J; bases not matched to a gene: 6. CDR3 nucleotide sequence: TGTGCCAGCAGCCCCCGACAGGGTAAAGAGACCCAGTACTTC. Amino acid sequence: CASSPRQGKETQYF. Filled out from reference TRBV7-7 and TRBJ2-5, the complete variable domain reads GAGVSQSPRYKVTKRGQDVTLRCDPISSHATLYWYQQALGQGPEFLTYFNYEAQPDKSGLPSDRFSAERPEGSISTLTIQRTEQRDSAMYRCASSPRQGKETQYFGPGTRLLVL.

This clonotype was observed a few times. The J gene is TRBJ2-1, the V gene TRBV19, with a weak D call TRBD2 (6 bases). This CDR3 region has 15 residues. The germline V gene encodes CDR1 LNHDA and CDR2 SQIVND (reference sequence). Trimming took off 5 bases at V and 3 bases at J, with 14 bases between the two ends. DNA for the CDR3: TGTGCCAGTAGTGGGAGGAGCTGGGGCTACAATGAGCAGTTCTTC. Its translation: CASSGRSWGYNEQFF.

The chain employs TRBV28 and TRBJ2-3; 8 bases map to TRBD2. The junction had 6 bases not matched to a gene; V was cut back by 2 bases and J by 8 bases. The length of the CDR3 is 14 residues. Per the germline V gene, CDR1 is MDHEN and CDR2 is SYDVKM. As DNA, the CDR3 is TGTGCCAGCAGTTTACCGGGAGGGAGCCCTACGCAGTATTTT. It codes for CASSLPGGSPTQYF.

This clonotype was recorded many times. The chain has TRBV12-3 or TRBV12-4 and TRBJ2-3; no clear D gene. Trimming took off 3 bases at V and 8 bases at J, with 12 bases between the two ends. This CDR3 region has 13 residues. The CDR3 sequence is CASSFGRGTTQYF. The CDR3 region has the DNA TGTGCCAGCAGTTTCGGGCGCGGTACTACGCAGTATTTT.

The chain has TRBV7-6 and TRBJ1-2; D is unresolved. CDR3 length: 14 amino acids. The germline V gene encodes CDR1 SGHVS and CDR2 FNYEAQ. With 4 bases removed from V and 3 bases from J, the gap between germline ends came to 12 bases. The CDR3 DNA reads as TGTGCCAGCAGCTCCACGCCGAGGGACTATGGCTACACCTTC. Amino acid sequence: CASSSTPRDYGYTF.

In its sample, this clonotype was seen a few times. CDR3 DNA sequence: TGTGCCACCAGTGATCCGACAGTTGAGACCCAGTACTTC. It codes for CATSDPTVETQYF. The rearrangement links TRBV24-1 to TRBJ2-5; possible D gene TRBD1, 5 bases. Germline loops: CDR1 KGHDR, CDR2 SFDVKD. V lost 3 bases and J 5 bases, leaving 9 bases between the germline ends. The CDR3 spans 13 residues.

This clonotype was found a few times. J is TRBJ2-1 and V is TRBV5-8; D could derive from TRBD1 or TRBD2 (6 bases each). Deletions cut 4 bases from V and 4 bases from J, with 18 bases between. The CDR3 consists of 16 residues. CDR1 is SGHTS, CDR2 YDEGEE, per germline. The CDR3 nucleotides are TGTGCCAGCAGCCTGGGGGGCAGGCCTCTATACAATGAGCAGTTCTTC. Amino acid sequence: CASSLGGRPLYNEQFF. Variable domain in full (rest from reference TRBV5-8 and TRBJ2-1): EAGVTQSPTHLIKTRGQQATLRCSPISGHTSVYWYQQALGLGLQFLLWYDEGEERNRGNFPPRFSGRQFPNYSSELNVNALELEDSALYLCASSLGGRPLYNEQFFGPGTRLTVL.

The sample holds many counts of this clonotype. The chain employs TRBV6-1 and TRBJ2-2; 7 bases fit TRBD1. Germline CDR1 is MNHNS and CDR2 is SASEGT. The CDR3 has 15 residues. V dropped 6 bases and J dropped 5; count of bases not matched to a gene: 9. The chain's CDR3 is CASSPGTVGTGELFF. Written as DNA, the CDR3 is TGTGCCAGCAGCCCCGGGACAGTTGGTACCGGGGAGCTGTTTTTT.

This clonotype has ten or more counts. The chain uses TRBV9 and TRBJ2-3; D gene ambiguous. The CDR3 consists of 12 residues. The V gene's germline CDR1 is SGDLS and CDR2 YYNGEE. The V end was cut by 0 bases, the J end by 4 bases, with 3 bases between. Written as DNA, the CDR3 is TGTGCCAGCAGCGTAGGGTCAGATACGCAGTATTTT. Translated: CASSVGSDTQYF.

This clonotype was counted at least ten times. J is TRBJ2-1 and V is TRBV7-8; weak D call: TRBD2 (6 bases). The CDR3 consists of 15 residues. Looked up from germline, CDR1 is SGHVS and CDR2 is FQNEAQ. Trimming removed 1 base from V and 7 bases from J, with 14 bases in between. CDR3 DNA: TGTGCCAGCAGCTTAGAGCGGGTAAAAGGGAATGAGCAGTTCTTC. Translation: CASSLERVKGNEQFF. Drawing the rest from reference TRBV7-8 and TRBJ2-1, the complete variable domain is GAGVSQSPRYKVAKRGQDVALRCDPISGHVSLFWYQQALGQGPEFLTYFQNEAQLDKSGLPSDRFFAERPEGSVSTLKIQRTQQEDSAVYLCASSLERVKGNEQFFGPGTRLTVL.

Concerning this clonotype itself: This may stem from a read error, because a much larger clone lies one nucleotide away. The chain is built from TRBV7-2 and TRBJ2-3; no firm D call. Germline V lookup: CDR1 SGHTA, CDR2 FQGNSA. The CDR3 has 14 amino acids. CDR3 region: CASSFGWAADTQFF. CDR3 in DNA: TGTGCCAGCAGCTTCGGATGGGCGGCAGATACGCAGTTTTTT.

The V call is TRBV28, the J call TRBJ2-7; perhaps D is TRBD1 or TRBD2 (5 bases each). CDR1 and CDR2 (germline): MDHEN, SYDVKM. V gave up 8 bases and J gave up 0 bases, with 14 bases separating them. The CDR3 consists of 14 residues. CDR3 nucleotide sequence: TGTGCCAGCTGCCACGGGGCTCTCTCCTACGAGCAGTACTTC. This gives the protein CASCHGALSYEQYF.

This clonotype was detected many times. This chain uses TRBV20-1 with TRBJ2-1; 13 bases map to TRBD2. Germline-derived CDR1 and CDR2 are DFQATT and SNEGSKA (reference sequence). This CDR3 has 16 amino acids. The V and J ends lost 2 bases and 8 bases, in that order; junction bases with no gene match: 9. CDR3 coding DNA: TGCAGTGCTAGACTACCCGGACTAGCGGGAGTTCATGAGCAGTTCTTC. This encodes CSARLPGLAGVHEQFF.

This clonotype was observed at least ten times. The rearrangement joins TRBV5-5 to TRBJ2-1, with 9 bases fitting TRBD1. Germline lookup yields CDR1 SGHKS and CDR2 YYEKEE (reference sequence). The CDR3 totals 15 residues. J lost 2 bases, V lost 4 bases, and 4 bases had no gene match. CDR3 DNA: TGTGCCAGCAGCCCCGGGACAGGGACCTACAATGAGCAGTTCTTC. It specifies CASSPGTGTYNEQFF.

A few counts support this clonotype. V is TRBV12-3 or TRBV12-4 and J is TRBJ2-7; D is unresolved. The ends were cut back, 3 bases at V and 4 bases at J, with 10 bases in the middle. CDR3 length: 13 amino acids. CDR3 sequence reads: CASSLTISYEQYF. The CDR3 bases are TGTGCCAGCAGTTTGACAATTAGTTACGAGCAGTACTTC.

The chain carries TRBV10-3 and TRBJ1-6; D remains ambiguous. CDR1 is ENHRY and CDR2 is SYGVKD in the germline V gene. V shed 6 bases and J shed 7 bases, with 10 bases lying between them. The CDR3 is 13 residues long. CDR3 DNA: TGTGCCATCAGCCACGACATCAATTCACCCCTCCACTTT. Protein sequence: CAISHDINSPLHF.

Many counts were recorded for this clonotype. The chain employs TRBV12-3 or TRBV12-4 and TRBJ2-7, with D possibly matching TRBD2 (6 bases). This CDR3 region has 12 residues. The V end was cut by 0 bases, the J end by 6 bases, with 6 bases between. CDR3 DNA sequence: TGTGCCAGCAGTTTAGCGGGGGGCGAGCAGTACGTC. Encoded protein: CASSLAGGEQYV.

This clonotype was counted at least ten times. The J gene is TRBJ1-1, the V gene TRBV29-1, with D maybe TRBD1 (5 bases). CDR3 length equals 17 residues. Germline V gene data show CDR1 as SQVTM and CDR2 as ANQGSEA. Between the trimmed V and J ends, which lost 3 bases and 1 base, there was a span of 21 bases. The CDR3 nucleotides are TGCAGCGTTGACCCCAGGTCAGCTAGAGGGACGAACACTGAAGCTTTCTTT. Its translation is CSVDPRSARGTNTEAFF.

In its sample, this clonotype was seen a few times. This rearrangement joins TRBV9 to TRBJ1-2, with D unclear. Germline CDR1 is SGDLS and CDR2 is YYNGEE. Trimming pared 3 bases from V and 8 bases from J, leaving 11 bases between. The CDR3 spans 12 residues. This CDR3 is CASSAYFFGYTF. In nucleotides, the CDR3 is TGTGCCAGCAGCGCGTATTTCTTCGGCTACACCTTC.

This clonotype occurred a few times. The CDR3 DNA reads as TGTGCCAGCAGCTTAAAGGAGGGAGAGACCCAGTACTTC. This sequence encodes CASSLKEGETQYF. The chain carries TRBV11-2 and TRBJ2-5; D might be TRBD2 (6 bases). The germline gives CDR1 SGHAT, CDR2 FQNNGV. This CDR3 spans 13 amino acids. V shed 2 bases and J shed 4 bases, with 8 bases lying between them.

Many counts were recorded for this clonotype. The chain recombines TRBV12-3 or TRBV12-4 with TRBJ1-4; D unresolved. The V gene lost 6 bases and the J gene lost 4 bases, with 12 bases spanning the gap. CDR3 length: 14 residues. CDR3 protein: CASSFGGFNEKLFF. CDR3 DNA: TGTGCCAGCAGCTTTGGAGGGTTTAATGAAAAACTGTTTTTT.

Comment on this clonotype: A read error is likely, as this CDR3 ends without the conserved phenylalanine or tryptophan. This chain joins TRBV2 and TRBJ2-1; no definite D call. The CDR3 loop spans 12 amino acids. The germline V and J ends were trimmed by 7 bases and 1 base, with 5 bases remaining between them. The germline V gene encodes CDR1 SNHLY and CDR2 FYNNEI. CDR3 sequence (DNA): TGTGCCAGCATGGGATCCTACAATGAGCAGTTCTGC. It yields the protein CASMGSYNEQFC.

The genes are TRBV11-2 and TRBJ2-7, with D possibly being TRBD1 (5 bases). The CDR3 length is 14 residues. Germline-derived CDR1 and CDR2 are SGHAT and FQNNGV. V was shortened by 3 bases and J by 0 bases, with 9 bases between the two germline ends. This chain's CDR3 is CASSFRQSSYEQYV. CDR3 in DNA: TGTGCCAGCAGCTTCCGACAGAGCTCCTACGAGCAGTACGTC.

This clonotype was recorded many times. The genes are TRBV18 and TRBJ2-1, with D unclear. There are 17 residues in the CDR3. The V and J ends lost 1 base and 7 bases respectively, with 20 bases between them. Germline CDR1 and CDR2: KGHSH and LQKENI. The CDR3 DNA is TGTGCCAGCTCACCACTTCCCTGGGCGTCAAATCTGAATGAGCAGTTCTTC. The encoded protein is CASSPLPWASNLNEQFF. The variable domain in full, with the rest retrieved from reference TRBV18 and TRBJ2-1, is NAGVMQNPRHLVRRRGQEARLRCSPMKGHSHVYWYRQLPEEGLKFMVYLQKENIIDESGMPKERFSAEFPKEGPSILRIQQVVRGDSAAYFCASSPLPWASNLNEQFFGPGTRLTVL.